This T cell receptor beta chain was identified in a study of cytomegalovirus exposure and HLA in healthy donors. The PCR employed 60 Vbeta primers together with 13 Jbeta primers. Generated by immunoSEQ multiplex PCR, the TCRdb table keeps only in-frame clones and is missing some. Found here are approximately 200,000 clones, approximately 81% of them singletons; the top ten hold over 1%. Findings and caveats of the study: Reports credit the classifier with highly specific, highly sensitive diagnosis of cytomegalovirus status. Across donors, sequencing depth was assumed by presence/absence analyses to be roughly uniform. HLA restriction was apparent for most CMV-associated TCR beta chains in a later analysis. For TCR beta chains, V- and J-gene trimming was later linked to a missense DCLRE1C variant.

This CDR3 contains 14 residues. V lost 4 bases to trimming and J lost 3 bases; unmatched junction nucleotides: 3. CDR1 is SGHTA and CDR2 is FQGNSA in the germline V gene. With regard to this clone: The antigen is not known.

Sequencing was carried out using PBMCs. The chain couples TRBV7-2 to TRBJ2-1, with 7 bases lining up with TRBD2. This receptor was taken from a human donor in good health. The CDR3 here is CASSSSGIYNEQFF. CDR3 DNA: TGTGCCAGCAGCTCTAGCGGAATCTACAATGAGCAGTTCTTC.